This T cell receptor (beta chain) was captured by sequencing in a study of early T cells in non-severe SARS-CoV-2 infection. Study information: Investigators sequenced bulk RNA drawn from unsorted whole blood, and chains remained unpaired.

Unique molecular identifiers (one per individual cDNA molecule) were attached. TCRdb recomputed calls from the 5' RACE reads with MiXCR, one row per CDR3 protein. The table has approximately 76,000 distinct CDR3 sequences, 9.5% to 13% seen once. The CDR3 is 12 residues long. With 3 bases removed from V and 5 bases from J, the gap between germline ends came to 5 bases. This clonotype occurred many times. This chain joins TRBV12-3 or TRBV12-4 and TRBJ1-5; D ambiguous. The clonotype originates from an adult who was a healthcare worker with PCR-confirmed SARS-CoV-2 infection or an uninfected control (not recorded which). Sequencing was done on a sample of whole blood. In nucleotides, the CDR3 is TGTGCCAGCAGTTTGTACCATCAGCCCCAGCATTTT. This gives the protein CASSLYHQPQHF.